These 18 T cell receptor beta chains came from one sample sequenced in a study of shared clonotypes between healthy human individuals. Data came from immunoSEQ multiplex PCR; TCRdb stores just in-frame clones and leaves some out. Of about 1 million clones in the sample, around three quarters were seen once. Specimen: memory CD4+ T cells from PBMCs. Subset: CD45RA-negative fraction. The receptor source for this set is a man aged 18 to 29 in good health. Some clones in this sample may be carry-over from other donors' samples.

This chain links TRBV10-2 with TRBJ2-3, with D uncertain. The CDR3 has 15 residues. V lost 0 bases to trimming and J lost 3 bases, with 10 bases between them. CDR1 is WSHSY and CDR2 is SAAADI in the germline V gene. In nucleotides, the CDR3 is TGCGCCAGCAGTGAGTCATTTTCGCCTACAGATACGCAGTATTTT. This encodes CASSESFSPTDTQYF.

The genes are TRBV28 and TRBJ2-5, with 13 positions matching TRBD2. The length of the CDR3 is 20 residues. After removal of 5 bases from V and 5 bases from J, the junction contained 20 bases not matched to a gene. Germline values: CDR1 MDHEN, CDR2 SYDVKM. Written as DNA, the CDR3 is TGTGCCAGCAGTCGCCGGCGGACTAGCGGGAGTCCGGGTCGGTTGGAGACCCAGTACTTC. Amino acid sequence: CASSRRRTSGSPGRLETQYF. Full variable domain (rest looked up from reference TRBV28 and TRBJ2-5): DVKVTQSSRYLVKRTGEKVFLECVQDMDHENMFWYRQDPGLGLRLIYFSYDVKMKEKGDIPEGYSVSREKKERFSLILESASTNQTSMYLCASSRRRTSGSPGRLETQYFGPGTRLLVL.

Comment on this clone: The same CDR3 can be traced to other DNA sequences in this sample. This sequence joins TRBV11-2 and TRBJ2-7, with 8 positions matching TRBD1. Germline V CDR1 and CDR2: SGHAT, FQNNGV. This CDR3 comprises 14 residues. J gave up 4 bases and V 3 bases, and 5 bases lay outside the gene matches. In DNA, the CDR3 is TGTGCCAGCAGCTTGGGGCAGGGGGCGTACGAGCAGTACTTC. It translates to CASSLGQGAYEQYF.

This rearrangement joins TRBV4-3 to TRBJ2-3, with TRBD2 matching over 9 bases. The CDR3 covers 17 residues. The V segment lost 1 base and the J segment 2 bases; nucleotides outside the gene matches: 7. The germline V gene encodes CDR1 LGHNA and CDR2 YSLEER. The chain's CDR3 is CASSQGLAGLLTDTQYF. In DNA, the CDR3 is TGCGCCAGCAGCCAAGGGCTAGCGGGACTCCTCACAGATACGCAGTATTTT.

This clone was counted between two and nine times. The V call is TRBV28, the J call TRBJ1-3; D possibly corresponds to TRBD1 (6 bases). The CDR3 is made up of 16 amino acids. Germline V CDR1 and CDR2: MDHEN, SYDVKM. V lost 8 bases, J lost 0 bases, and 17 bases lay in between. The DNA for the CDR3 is TGTGCCAGCCGCAGTGGGGGGGCCACCTCTGGAAACACCATATATTTT. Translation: CASRSGGATSGNTIYF.

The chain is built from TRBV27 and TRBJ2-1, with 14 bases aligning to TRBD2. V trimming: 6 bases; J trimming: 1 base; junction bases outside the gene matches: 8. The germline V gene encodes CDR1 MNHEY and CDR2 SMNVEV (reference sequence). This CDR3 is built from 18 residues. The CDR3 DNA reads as TGTGCCAGCAGGTCGGGACTAGCGGGAGTCTGGTCCTACAATGAGCAGTTCTTC. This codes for CASRSGLAGVWSYNEQFF.

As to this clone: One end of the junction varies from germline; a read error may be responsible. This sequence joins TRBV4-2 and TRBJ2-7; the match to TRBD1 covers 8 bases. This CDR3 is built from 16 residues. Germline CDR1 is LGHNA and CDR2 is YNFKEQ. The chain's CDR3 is CASSPTGQGPSYERYF. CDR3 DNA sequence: TGTGCCAGCAGCCCTACCGGACAGGGCCCTTCCTACGAGCGGTACTTC.

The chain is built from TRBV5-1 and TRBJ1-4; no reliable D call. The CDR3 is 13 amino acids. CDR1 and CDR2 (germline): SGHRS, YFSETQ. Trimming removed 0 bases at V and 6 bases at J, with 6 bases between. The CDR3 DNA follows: TGCGCCAGCAGCTTGGCCCGGGATGAAAAACTGTTTTTT. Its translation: CASSLARDEKLFF. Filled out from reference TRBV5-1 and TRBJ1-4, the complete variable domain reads KAGVTQTPRYLIKTRGQQVTLSCSPISGHRSVSWYQQTPGQGLQFLFEYFSETQRNKGNFPGRFSGRQFSNSRSEMNVSTLELGDSALYLCASSLARDEKLFFGSGTQLSVL.

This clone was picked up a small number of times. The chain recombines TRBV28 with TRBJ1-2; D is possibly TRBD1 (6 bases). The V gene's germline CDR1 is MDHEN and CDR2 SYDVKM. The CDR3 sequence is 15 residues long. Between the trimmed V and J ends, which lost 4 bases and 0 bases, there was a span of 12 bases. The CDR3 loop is CASSSTGETNYGYTF. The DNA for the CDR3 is TGTGCCAGCAGTTCGACAGGAGAGACTAACTATGGCTACACCTTC.

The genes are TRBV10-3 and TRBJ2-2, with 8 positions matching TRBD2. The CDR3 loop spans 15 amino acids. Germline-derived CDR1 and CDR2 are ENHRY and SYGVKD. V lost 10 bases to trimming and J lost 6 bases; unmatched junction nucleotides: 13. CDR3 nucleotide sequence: TGTGCCACAACGAGCGGGAGTGGAGCGGCCGGGGAGCTGTTTTTT. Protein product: CATTSGSGAAGELFF.

The CDR3 spells CASSRRQGGNEKLFF. CDR3 nucleotide sequence: TGTGCCAGCAGCCGGAGACAGGGGGGAAATGAAAAACTGTTTTTT. The V gene is TRBV28, the J gene TRBJ1-4; TRBD1 aligns across 9 bases. CDR1 is MDHEN and CDR2 is SYDVKM in the germline V gene. The CDR3 contains 15 residues. With V trimmed by 6 bases and J by 5 bases, 7 bases remained unmatched.

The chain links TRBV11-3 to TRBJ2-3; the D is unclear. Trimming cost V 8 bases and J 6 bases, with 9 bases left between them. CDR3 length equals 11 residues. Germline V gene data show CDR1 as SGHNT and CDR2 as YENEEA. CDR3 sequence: CASASGDTQYF. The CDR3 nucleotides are TGTGCCAGCGCGAGTGGGGATACGCAGTATTTT.

CDR3 sequence: CAWSQRQGSWETQYF. Here the CDR3 DNA reads TGTGCCTGGAGTCAAAGACAGGGGTCGTGGGAGACCCAGTACTTC. The chain combines TRBV30 with TRBJ2-5; 8 bases agree with TRBD1. CDR3 length: 15 amino acids. Germline values: CDR1 GTSNPN, CDR2 SVGIG (reference sequence). J gave up 5 bases and V 2 bases, and 10 bases lay outside the gene matches.

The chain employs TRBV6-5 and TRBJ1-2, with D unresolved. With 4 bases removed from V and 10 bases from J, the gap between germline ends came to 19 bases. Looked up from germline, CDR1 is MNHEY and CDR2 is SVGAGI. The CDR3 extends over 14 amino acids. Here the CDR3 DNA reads TGTGCCAGCAGTTGGCTCTCTACGAACCAAGACTACACCTTC. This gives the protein CASSWLSTNQDYTF.

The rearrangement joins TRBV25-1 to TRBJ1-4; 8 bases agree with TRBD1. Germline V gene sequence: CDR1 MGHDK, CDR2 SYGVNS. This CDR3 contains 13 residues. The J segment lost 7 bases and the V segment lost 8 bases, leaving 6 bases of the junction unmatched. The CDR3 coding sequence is TGTGCCAGCTCCCGACAGGGGACTGAAAAACTGTTTTTT. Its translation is CASSRQGTEKLFF.

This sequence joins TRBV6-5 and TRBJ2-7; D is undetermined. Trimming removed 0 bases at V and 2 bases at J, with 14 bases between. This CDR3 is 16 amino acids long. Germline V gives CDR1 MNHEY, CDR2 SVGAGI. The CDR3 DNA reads TGTGCCAGCAGTTACTCGCACAGCCCGGCACCCTACGAGCAGTACTTC. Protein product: CASSYSHSPAPYEQYF.

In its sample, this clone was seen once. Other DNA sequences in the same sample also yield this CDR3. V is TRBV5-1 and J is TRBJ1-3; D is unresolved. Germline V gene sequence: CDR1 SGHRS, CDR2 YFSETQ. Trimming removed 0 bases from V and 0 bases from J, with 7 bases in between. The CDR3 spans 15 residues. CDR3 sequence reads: CASSLEGSSGNTIYF. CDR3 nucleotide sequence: TGCGCCAGCAGCTTGGAAGGGAGCTCTGGAAACACCATATATTTT. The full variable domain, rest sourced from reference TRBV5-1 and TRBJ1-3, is KAGVTQTPRYLIKTRGQQVTLSCSPISGHRSVSWYQQTPGQGLQFLFEYFSETQRNKGNFPGRFSGRQFSNSRSEMNVSTLELGDSALYLCASSLEGSSGNTIYFGEGSWLTVV.

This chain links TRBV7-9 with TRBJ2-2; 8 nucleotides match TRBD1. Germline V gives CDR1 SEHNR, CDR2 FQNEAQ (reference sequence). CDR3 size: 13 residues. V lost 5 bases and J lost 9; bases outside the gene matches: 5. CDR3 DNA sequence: TGTGCCAGCAGCCCACAGGGGGACCGGGAGCTGTTTTTT. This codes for CASSPQGDRELFF.